This T cell receptor beta chain was sequenced in a study of shared clonotypes between healthy human individuals. Study information: Aged between 18 and 49, the donors were two women and three men.

The CDR3 runs to 15 residues. Germline CDR1 is SGHAT and CDR2 is FQNNGV. Deletions cut 5 bases from V and 3 bases from J, with 17 bases between. Generated by immunoSEQ multiplex PCR, the TCRdb table keeps only in-frame clones and is missing some. The sample has roughly 96,000 clones, over 40% seen once. This chain links TRBV11-2 with TRBJ2-7; a weak D match, TRBD2 (5 bases). This TCR was sampled from a woman in her thirties or forties in good health. Some clones in this sample may be carry-over from other donors' samples. The sequencing input was PBMCs. The CDR3 DNA reads as TGTGCCAGCAGCCCGGCGGACTTTGAGGGCTACGAGCAGTACTTC. Protein sequence: CASSPADFEGYEQYF.